This TCR beta chain appears in the sequencing data of a study of cytotoxic CD8 clonotypes in ibrutinib-treated CLL. Across the study: Responses: roughly 25 partial, 2 complete; after median roughly 5.5 years, about 14 stayed remitted, around 12 progressed.

Between the trimmed V and J ends, which lost 0 bases and 4 bases, there was a span of 12 bases. This CDR3 is built from 15 residues. The germline gives CDR1 ENHRY, CDR2 SYGVKD. TCRdb keeps only in-frame clones here, not all; method: immunoSEQ multiplex PCR. The sample contains 30,000 to 40,000 clones, 71% of which appear only once. V usage is TRBV10-3 and J usage is TRBJ1-1; D is ambiguous. The sequenced sample was PBMCs, obtained at disease progression, from a patient treated with ibrutinib. The sequence came from a human donor with chronic lymphocytic leukemia. The CDR3 loop is CAISESGRAGTEAFF. The CDR3 DNA sequence: TGTGCCATCAGTGAGTCGGGAAGGGCGGGCACTGAAGCTTTCTTT.